This entry concerns a single T cell receptor (beta chain). Its antigen is currently not known. Base quality data are lacking; no much larger clone is found one base away. Whole blood was collected in K2EDTA tubes by collaborating institutions according to the institutions' own protocols. For TCRbeta analysis, collaborator samples were shipped as frozen whole blood, as isolated PBMCs, or as DNA extracted from either sample type. TCRbeta CDR3 regions were amplified from genomic DNA using the immunoSEQ Assay, a bias-controlled multiplex PCR. From the authors' description of their analysis: Nucleated cell counts per sample were estimated from amplification of reference gene primers within the assay. To quantify the absolute abundance of each unique TCRbeta CDR3 rearrangement, sequence reads were collapsed and filtered. For each sample, productive Simpson clonality was calculated as the square root of Simpson's diversity index across productive rearrangements. TCRdb retrieved this table from immuneACCESS and kept in-frame rearrangements only. Not all clones are present; in checked studies, unresolved V genes account for under half, and no reason is known for the remainder. The DNA was the basis for D and trimming; V, J and clone size are from that table. In all, the sample holds some 70,000 clones, and roughly three quarters of those were seen once. The ten largest clones capture approximately 9.3% of the sample.

The data were obtained in a study of blood T cell repertoires in COVID-19 (dated by TCRdb to about 2020). About the full investigation: Samples covering the acute and convalescent phases of COVID-19 were provided by collaborators in the United States, Italy and Spain. The material from the prospective study consisted of cDNA or gDNA derived from T cells, B-cell-depleted T cells, or PBMCs. Subjects who had been exposed to COVID-19, were actively infected with it, or had recovered from it provided the deeply sampled blood TCRbeta repertoires that made up the dataset. A freely available public database, intended as a resource for researchers studying the immune response to SARS-CoV-2, is where the repertoires were released. Samples were obtained from the ongoing ImmuneRACE study (first 160 participants) and from some 1,300 subjects provided by 6 global collaborators. The sample metadata nearly always contained a de-identified subject ID, COVID-19 status, age in years and sex. Where HLA class I and class II types were available, the types were taken from metadata supplied by the sample provider, not from assay-based typing.

V drops 2 bases and J drops 4 bases, leaving 17 bases in between. The germline V gene gives CDR1 as MNHNS and CDR2 as SASEGT. Measured from the cysteine to the phenylalanine, the CDR3 is 16 residues long. Of the read, only the CDR3 DNA is kept; its 48 bases are in frame from base 1. Results the study describes overall, beyond this receptor: How much clinical and demographic metadata was included differed by source and by participant, and the metadata was provided uncurated.

This TCR was sampled from a woman aged 50 to 60 with acute or convalescent COVID-19. What was sequenced was peripheral blood. The V and J genes are TRBV6-1 and TRBJ1-2, with the identity of the D gene unclear. The CDR3 reads CASSELRGEQPYGYTF. The DNA sequence reads TGTGCCAGCAGTGAACTTCGAGGAGAGCAGCCCTATGGCTACACCTTC.